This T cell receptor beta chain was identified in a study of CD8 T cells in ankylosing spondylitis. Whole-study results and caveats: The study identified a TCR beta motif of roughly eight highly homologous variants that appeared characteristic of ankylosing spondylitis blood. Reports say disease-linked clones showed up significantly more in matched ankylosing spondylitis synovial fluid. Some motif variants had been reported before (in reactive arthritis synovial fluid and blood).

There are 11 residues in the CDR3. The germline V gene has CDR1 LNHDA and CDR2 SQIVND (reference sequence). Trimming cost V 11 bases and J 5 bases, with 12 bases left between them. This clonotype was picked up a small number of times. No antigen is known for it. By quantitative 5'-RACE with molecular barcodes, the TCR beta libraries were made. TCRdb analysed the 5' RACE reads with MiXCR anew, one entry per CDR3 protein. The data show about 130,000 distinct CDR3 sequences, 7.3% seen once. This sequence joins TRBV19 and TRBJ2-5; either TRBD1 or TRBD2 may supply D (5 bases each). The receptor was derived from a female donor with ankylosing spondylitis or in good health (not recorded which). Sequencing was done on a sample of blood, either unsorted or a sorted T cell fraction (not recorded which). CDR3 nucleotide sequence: TGTGCCCACCCGGGACGGGAGACCCAGTACTTC. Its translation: CAHPGRETQYF.